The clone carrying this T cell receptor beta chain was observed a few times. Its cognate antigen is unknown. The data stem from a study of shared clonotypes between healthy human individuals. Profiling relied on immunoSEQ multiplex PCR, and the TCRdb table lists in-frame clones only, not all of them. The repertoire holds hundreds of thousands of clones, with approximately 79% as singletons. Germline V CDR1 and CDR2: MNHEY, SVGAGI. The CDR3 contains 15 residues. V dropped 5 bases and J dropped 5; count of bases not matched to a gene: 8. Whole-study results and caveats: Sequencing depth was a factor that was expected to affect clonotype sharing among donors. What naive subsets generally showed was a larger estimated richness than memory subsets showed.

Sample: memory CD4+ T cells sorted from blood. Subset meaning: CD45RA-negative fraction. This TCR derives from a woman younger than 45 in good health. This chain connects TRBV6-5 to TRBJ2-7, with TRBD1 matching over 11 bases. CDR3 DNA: TGTGCCAGCAGTAACCTCAGGACAGGGGGCCACGAGCAGTACTTC. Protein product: CASSNLRTGGHEQYF.